This entry lists 22 T cell receptor beta chains sequenced from one sample in a study of radiation and T cells in renal cell carcinoma. The table came from immunoSEQ multiplex PCR; TCRdb's copy has only in-frame clones and leaves some out. The table records about 78,000 clones, roughly nine tenths of them present only once. Time point described: blood 4 weeks post-SBRT, at nephrectomy. The treatment was: 15 Gy SBRT to primary tumor, nephrectomy 4 weeks later. Sequenced material: blood, taken from a patient whose treatment included radiotherapy and nephrectomy. The receptors stem from a woman aged 70-85 years with renal cell carcinoma.

V gene TRBV6-5 combines with J gene TRBJ2-5, with 12 bases that match TRBD2. Germline CDR1 MNHEY, CDR2 SVGAGI. This CDR3 has 15 residues. V shed 6 bases, J shed 2 bases, and the junction held 4 bases outside the gene matches. The CDR3 coding sequence is TGTGCCAGCAGCCTAGCGGGGGGGCGGCAAGAGACCCAGTACTTC. Protein sequence: CASSLAGGRQETQYF.

The rearrangement joins TRBV28 to TRBJ2-7, with D hard to call. V lost 1 base to trimming and J lost 6 bases, with 7 bases between them. The germline V gene has CDR1 MDHEN and CDR2 SYDVKM. This CDR3 has 12 amino acids. The CDR3 loop is CASSLLAFEQYF. CDR3 nucleotide sequence: TGTGCCAGCAGTTTATTGGCATTCGAGCAGTACTTC.

The chain joins TRBV10-3 to TRBJ1-5; tentatively, D is TRBD1 (5 bases). There are 13 residues in the CDR3. The V gene's germline CDR1 is ENHRY and CDR2 SYGVKD. With 6 bases removed from V and 3 bases from J, the gap between germline ends came to 9 bases. The CDR3, as DNA: TGTGCCATCAGGGGGGGGTTCAATCAGCCCCAGCATTTT. Amino acids: CAIRGGFNQPQHF.

The V call is TRBV7-9, the J call TRBJ2-5, with unresolved D. Deletions cut 0 bases from V and 0 bases from J, with 2 bases between. Germline CDR1 SEHNR, CDR2 FQNEAQ (reference sequence). The CDR3 spans 13 residues. DNA for the CDR3: TGTGCCAGCAGCTTAGCGGACCAAGAGACCCAGTACTTC. Translated: CASSLADQETQYF.

V and J are TRBV25-1 and TRBJ1-1, with D uncertain. V was cut by 6 bases and J by 2 bases, with 10 bases left in between. Germline loops: CDR1 MGHDK, CDR2 SYGVNS. The CDR3 totals 13 residues. CDR3 in amino acids: CASRGSPNTEAFF. CDR3 sequence (DNA): TGTGCCAGCAGAGGCTCCCCAAACACTGAAGCTTTCTTT.

The chain carries TRBV5-6 and TRBJ2-7; D is perhaps TRBD1 (6 bases). Germline V gene data show CDR1 as SGHDT and CDR2 as YYEEEE. V was cut by 4 bases and J by 5 bases, with 19 bases left in between. The CDR3 covers 15 residues. The CDR3 loop is CASSRLSIQGDEQYF. The CDR3 DNA follows: TGTGCCAGCAGCCGCCTCTCGATACAGGGTGACGAGCAGTACTTC. Using reference TRBV5-6 and TRBJ2-7 for the parts outside the CDR3, the full variable domain is DAGVTQSPTHLIKTRGQQVTLRCSPKSGHDTVSWYQQALGQGPQFIFQYYEEEERQRGNFPDRFSGHQFPNYSSELNVNALLLGDSALYLCASSRLSIQGDEQYFGPGTRLTVT.

This sequence joins TRBV30 and TRBJ2-2; weak D call: TRBD2 (6 bases). The ends were cut back, 0 bases at V and 5 bases at J, with 13 bases in the middle. CDR1 and CDR2 (germline): GTSNPN, SVGIG (reference sequence). There are 15 residues in the CDR3. Here the CDR3 DNA reads TGTGCCTGGAGTGTAGGAGGGGCGAGGACCGGGGAGCTGTTTTTT. It is translated as CAWSVGGARTGELFF.

V gene TRBV10-3 combines with J gene TRBJ1-2; D is unresolved. V lost 6 bases and J lost 8, with 16 bases in between. Germline values: CDR1 ENHRY, CDR2 SYGVKD. This CDR3 is built from 13 residues. The CDR3 DNA reads TGTGCCATCAGCCCCGATTCGCTGGCCGGCTACACCTTC. Amino acids: CAISPDSLAGYTF.

The rearrangement uses TRBV5-1 and TRBJ2-5, with no clear D. Germline CDR1 reads SGHRS; CDR2 reads YFSETQ. The CDR3 totals 14 residues. V lost 1 base to trimming and J lost 2 bases, with 9 bases between them. This CDR3 reads CASSLTAPQETQYF. The DNA for the CDR3 is TGCGCCAGCAGCTTGACTGCCCCACAAGAGACCCAGTACTTC.

This clone was found a few times. This chain uses TRBV5-4 with TRBJ2-3, with D unclear. The CDR3 covers 13 residues. The germline V gene has CDR1 SGHNT and CDR2 YYREEE (reference sequence). The V end lost 5 bases, the J end lost 0 bases, and 7 bases lay between the germline ends. The CDR3 bases are TGTGCCAGCAGTTATGATAGCACAGATACGCAGTATTTT. This translates into CASSYDSTDTQYF. Supplemented by reference TRBV5-4 and TRBJ2-3, the full variable domain reads ETGVTQSPTHLIKTRGQQVTLRCSSQSGHNTVSWYQQALGQGPQFIFQYYREEENGRGNFPPRFSGLQFPNYSSELNVNALELDDSALYLCASSYDSTDTQYFGPGTRLTVL.

In DNA, the CDR3 is TGTGCCAGCAGTTACACCGGGACAGGGCCCTACGAGCAGTACTTC. Protein product: CASSYTGTGPYEQYF. The rearrangement joins TRBV6-6 to TRBJ2-7; TRBD1 agrees at 9 bases. In germline, CDR1 is MNHNY, CDR2 SVGAGI (reference sequence). The length of the CDR3 is 15 residues. J lost 2 bases, V lost 2 bases, and 4 bases had no gene match.

With respect to this clone: The junction shows a germline mismatch at one end, possibly a read error. The chain carries TRBV7-2 and TRBJ1-3; the D is unclear. The length of the CDR3 is 14 residues. The germline gives CDR1 SGHTA, CDR2 FQGNSA. CDR3 coding DNA: TGTGTCAGCAGAGTCGCCCACTCTGGAAACACCATATATTTT. This gives the protein CVSRVAHSGNTIYF.

This chain uses TRBV5-6 with TRBJ2-5; weak D call: TRBD1 (6 bases). This CDR3 is 13 amino acids long. Trimming stripped 2 bases from V and 5 bases from J, with 10 bases between. Germline V lookup: CDR1 SGHDT, CDR2 YYEEEE. CDR3 in amino acids: CASSFPGAETQYF. In DNA, the CDR3 is TGTGCCAGCAGCTTTCCAGGGGCCGAGACCCAGTACTTC.

The count of this clone is one. The chain employs TRBV5-4 and TRBJ2-5, with 11 nucleotides matching TRBD2. This CDR3 has 18 amino acids. The germline CDR1 and CDR2 sequences are SGHNT and YYREEE (reference sequence). V shed 4 bases and J 5 bases; nucleotides not matched to a gene: 16. In DNA, the CDR3 is TGTGCCAGCAGCCCCGTAGTCGGTAGCGGGGGGGCCAGGGAGACCCAGTACTTC. It yields the protein CASSPVVGSGGARETQYF.

V is TRBV30 and J is TRBJ1-5; 9 bases are shared with TRBD1. The CDR3 runs 13 residues. V shed 1 base and J 6 bases; nucleotides not matched to a gene: 1. Germline loops: CDR1 GTSNPN, CDR2 SVGIG (reference sequence). The CDR3 coding sequence is TGTGCCTGGAGTGGGACAGGGGTTCAGCCCCAGCATTTT. This translates into CAWSGTGVQPQHF.

DNA for the CDR3: TGTGCCAGCAGTTTAGGGACTAGCGGGGCTAGATACGAGCAGTACTTC. Translation gives CASSLGTSGARYEQYF. This rearrangement joins TRBV27 to TRBJ2-7; 13 positions agree with TRBD2. Germline values: CDR1 MNHEY, CDR2 SMNVEV (reference sequence). The CDR3 is 16 amino acids. With 2 bases clipped from V and 4 bases from J, the junction kept 5 bases outside the gene matches.

V is TRBV6-5 and J is TRBJ2-1, with D possibly matching TRBD2 (6 bases). Germline-derived CDR1 and CDR2 are MNHEY and SVGAGI. The CDR3 has 14 amino acids. V was clipped by 7 bases and J by 0 bases, with 10 bases between them. CDR3 amino acids: CASKRASSYNEQFF. The CDR3 coding sequence is TGTGCCAGCAAGCGGGCCAGCTCCTACAATGAGCAGTTCTTC.

The rearrangement links TRBV25-1 to TRBJ1-1; 8 nucleotides align to TRBD1. Germline CDR1 reads MGHDK; CDR2 reads SYGVNS. The CDR3 sequence is 15 residues long. V shed 3 bases, J shed 3 bases, and the junction held 6 bases outside the gene matches. CDR3 coding DNA: TGTGCCAGCAGTGAGACAGGGGAGGGGGACACTGAAGCTTTCTTT. Protein sequence: CASSETGEGDTEAFF.

The V call is TRBV7-2, the J call TRBJ1-4; 7 nucleotides line up with TRBD1. This CDR3 has 14 residues. After removal of 5 bases from V and 4 bases from J, the junction contained 4 bases not matched to a gene. Germline loops: CDR1 SGHTA, CDR2 FQGNSA. In DNA form, the CDR3 reads TGTGCCAGCAGCATGGGACAGCTTAATGAAAAACTGTTTTTT. The encoded protein is CASSMGQLNEKLFF.

This clone was counted once. This chain joins TRBV18 and TRBJ1-4; D is perhaps TRBD1 (6 bases). The CDR3 is 15 residues long. V lost 0 bases and J 2 bases, leaving 7 bases between the germline ends. Per germline, CDR1 KGHSH and CDR2 LQKENI. CDR3 protein: CASSPPDRTNEKLFF. CDR3 coding DNA: TGTGCCAGCTCACCACCAGACAGGACTAATGAAAAACTGTTTTTT.

This chain uses TRBV27 with TRBJ2-2; D gene uncertain. This CDR3 comprises 14 residues. The germline V gene has CDR1 MNHEY and CDR2 SMNVEV (reference sequence). Trimming cost V 8 bases and J 4 bases, with 14 bases left between them. The CDR3 loop reads CASRRAMGTGELFF. In DNA form, the CDR3 reads TGTGCCAGCCGCCGGGCCATGGGCACCGGGGAGCTGTTTTTT.

The V call is TRBV7-8, the J call TRBJ1-1; 9 bases fit TRBD1. The CDR3 has 19 residues. Germline CDR1 and CDR2: SGHVS and FQNEAQ. The V and J ends lost 1 base and 11 bases, in that order; junction bases with no gene match: 23. DNA for the CDR3: TGTGCCAGCAGCTTAGTTATTTCTTTGGAAAGGGACAGGGACCAAGACGCTTTCTTT. It translates to CASSLVISLERDRDQDAFF.